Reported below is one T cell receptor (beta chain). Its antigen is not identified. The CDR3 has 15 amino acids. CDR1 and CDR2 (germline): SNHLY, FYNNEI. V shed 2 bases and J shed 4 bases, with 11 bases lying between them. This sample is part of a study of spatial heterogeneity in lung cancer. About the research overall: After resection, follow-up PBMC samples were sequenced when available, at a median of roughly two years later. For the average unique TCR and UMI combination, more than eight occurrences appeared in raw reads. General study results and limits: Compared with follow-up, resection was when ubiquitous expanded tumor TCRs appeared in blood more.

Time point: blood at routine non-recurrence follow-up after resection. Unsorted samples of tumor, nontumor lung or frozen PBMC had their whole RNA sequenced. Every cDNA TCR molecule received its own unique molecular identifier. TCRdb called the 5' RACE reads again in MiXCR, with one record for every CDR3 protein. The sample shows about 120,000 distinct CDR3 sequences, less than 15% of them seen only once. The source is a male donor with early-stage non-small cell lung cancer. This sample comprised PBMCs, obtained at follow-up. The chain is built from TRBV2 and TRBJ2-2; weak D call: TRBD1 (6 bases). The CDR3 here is CASSEQGTSTGELFF. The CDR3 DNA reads TGTGCCAGCAGTGAACAGGGGACAAGCACCGGGGAGCTGTTTTTT. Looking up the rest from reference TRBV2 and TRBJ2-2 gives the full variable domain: EPEVTQTPSHQVTQMGQEVILRCVPISNHLYFYWYRQILGQKVEFLVSFYNNEISEKSEIFDDQFSVERPDGSNFTLKIRSTKLEDSAMYFCASSEQGTSTGELFFGEGSRLTVL.